A selection of T cell receptor beta chains follows, all from one sample in a study of blood T cell repertoires in COVID-19. TCRdb's copy holds only in-frame clones and misses some; the assay was immunoSEQ multiplex PCR. The sample lists about 200,000 clones, 85% to 90% occurring once. Sequenced input: peripheral blood. The receptors derive from a young man with active or convalescent COVID-19. Each CDR3 is given with its conserved first and last residue. D genes are given only for firm matches. A row's size may be missing; if present it is once, few, many or a size class.

DNA,CDR3,J,size,V,D
TGTGCCAGTAAGCCCGGAGGAGCTTACACTGAAGCTTTCTTT,CASKPGGAYTEAFF,TRBJ1-1,NA,TRBV19,NA
TGTGCCAGCAGTTCGAGGACTAGCAACACCGGGGAGCTGTTTTTT,CASSSRTSNTGELFF,TRBJ2-2,NA,TRBV27,TRBD2
TGTGCCAGCAGCTTAGCGTTTAGGGGGGGCGAGCAGTACTTC,CASSLAFRGGEQYF,TRBJ2-7,NA,TRBV7-2,NA
TGTGCCAGCAGCCCACACCAAAACACAGGGATAAACGAGCAGTACTTC,CASSPHQNTGINEQYF,TRBJ2-7,NA,TRBV4-2,NA
TGCGCCAGCAGCCAAGAACTAGGGACAGTATACTCCTACGAGCAGTACTTC,CASSQELGTVYSYEQYF,TRBJ2-7,NA,TRBV4-1,TRBD1
TGTGCCAGCAGCCTCCTAGCGGTAAGCTCCTACGAGCAGTACTTC,CASSLLAVSSYEQYF,TRBJ2-7,NA,TRBV3-1/TRBV3-2,TRBD2
TGTGCCAGCACCGATCAGGGGTCTAACTATGGCTACACCTTC,CASTDQGSNYGYTF,TRBJ1-2,NA,TRBV6-5,NA
TGTGCCAGCAGCTTACGGACGGGAGAGAACACTGAAGCTTTCTTT,CASSLRTGENTEAFF,TRBJ1-1,NA,TRBV7-9,NA
TGCGCCAGCAGCTCCACAGGGCCCTATTCACCCCTCCACTTT,CASSSTGPYSPLHF,TRBJ1-6,NA,TRBV5-1,NA
TGTGCCAGCAGCCTTAGACAGGGCTATGGCTACACCTTC,CASSLRQGYGYTF,TRBJ1-2,few,TRBV6-4,TRBD1
TGTGCCAGCCACGGGAAGGGAGGTGAAAAACTGTTTTTT,CASHGKGGEKLFF,TRBJ1-4,NA,TRBV27,NA
TGTGCCAGCAGCTTAAATGGCGGAAACACCATATATTTT,CASSLNGGNTIYF,TRBJ1-3,NA,TRBV7-9,NA
TGTGCCAGCAGTGCACAGGGCCGTGGCACTGAAGCTTTCTTT,CASSAQGRGTEAFF,TRBJ1-1,NA,TRBV25-1,NA
TGTGCTAGTGGTTCAACAGCTTCTCCTTTTGAAGCTTTCTTT,CASGSTASPFEAFF,TRBJ1-1,NA,TRBV12-5,NA
TGTGCCAGTCGGGGGGGGGTAGGTTCACCCCTCCACTTT,CASRGGVGSPLHF,TRBJ1-6,NA,TRBV30,NA
TGTGCCAGCAGTCCTAACGCAGGGCCAAACTATGGCTACACCTTC,CASSPNAGPNYGYTF,TRBJ1-2,NA,TRBV7-8,NA
TGTGCCAGCAGTGAAGGGGGACAGAATTCACCCCTCCACTTT,CASSEGGQNSPLHF,TRBJ1-6,NA,TRBV6-1,TRBD1
TGTGCCAGCAGCTCCCGGGAGGGGGCGATTACAGATACGCAGTATTTT,CASSSREGAITDTQYF,TRBJ2-3,once,TRBV7-9,NA
TGTGCCAGCAGCTTTTCACTAGGGCCAGATACGCAGTATTTT,CASSFSLGPDTQYF,TRBJ2-3,NA,TRBV7-2,NA
TGTGCCAGCAGCCAGAGACAGGATGATGTGACTAACTATGGCTACACCTTC,CASSQRQDDVTNYGYTF,TRBJ1-2,NA,TRBV28,NA
TGCGCCAGCAGCTTGGACAGAGGCTACACCTTC,CASSLDRGYTF,TRBJ1-2,few,TRBV5-1,NA
TGTGCCTGGAGTGTTCGGGGGAACGAGCAGTACTTC,CAWSVRGNEQYF,TRBJ2-7,NA,TRBV30,NA
TGCAGCGTAAAACTTTTTGGGACTAGCGTTGGGACCGGGGAGCTGTTTTTT,CSVKLFGTSVGTGELFF,TRBJ2-2,NA,TRBV29-1,TRBD2
TGTGCCAGCAGCCGAGACAGACAAGAGACCCAGTACTTC,CASSRDRQETQYF,TRBJ2-5,NA,TRBV3-1/TRBV3-2,NA
TGTGCTAGTGGTTCAAGCAGCGGGGGCATAGATGAGCAGTTCTTC,CASGSSSGGIDEQFF,TRBJ2-1,few,TRBV12-5,TRBD2
TGTGCCAGCAGTCTACAGGCAGATACGCAGTATTTT,CASSLQADTQYF,TRBJ2-3,NA,TRBV12-3/TRBV12-4,NA
TGTGCCATCAGTGAGTCGGCAGGGGATGCAGATACGCAGTATTTT,CAISESAGDADTQYF,TRBJ2-3,NA,TRBV10-3,NA